This TCR beta chain was recovered during a study of beta chain features in type 1 diabetes. Overall study results and limits: Diminished insertions and augmented deletions at VDJ junctions characterized type 1 diabetes patients. Among all four CD4+ subsets, Type 1 diabetes patients had TCRB CDR3s that were moderately but significantly shorter. A closer apparent resemblance between naive, central memory and Treg TCRB repertoires was seen in patients than in healthy donors. Still unanswered here is whether HLA type influences TCRB rearrangement.

This CDR3 contains 16 residues. Per germline, CDR1 SGHRS and CDR2 YFSETQ. The ends lost 4 bases at V and 0 bases at J; junction bases unmatched: 7. Remarks on this clone: Its target is not known.

cDNA synthesis used the whole RNA isolate, giving expressed TCRB sequences. Sequencing was performed with immunoSEQ multiplex PCR; in TCRdb, only in-frame clones are kept and a portion is missing. The profile covers some 360,000 clones, with around a fifth appearing a single time and 0.035% to 0.05% taken by the ten largest. Sequencing was carried out using naive CD4+ T cells from blood. The V call is TRBV5-1, the J call TRBJ2-3, with 8 bases aligning to TRBD1. This receptor was taken from a young woman in good health. The CDR3 here is CASSSGQGPSTDTQYF. CDR3 nucleotides: TGCGCCAGCAGCAGTGGACAGGGCCCTAGCACAGATACGCAGTATTTT. Looking up the rest from reference TRBV5-1 and TRBJ2-3 gives the full variable domain: KAGVTQTPRYLIKTRGQQVTLSCSPISGHRSVSWYQQTPGQGLQFLFEYFSETQRNKGNFPGRFSGRQFSNSRSEMNVSTLELGDSALYLCASSSGQGPSTDTQYFGPGTRLTVL.